Listed here are 8 T cell receptor beta chains from one sample, sequenced in a study of T cell responses to AZD1222 COVID-19 vaccine. Some clones are missing from TCRdb's copy, which holds only in-frame ones; the method was immunoSEQ multiplex PCR. The sample includes under 100,000 clones, approximately 83% of them seen just once. Here the sequenced sample was peripheral blood, taken 28 days after the second AZD1222 dose. The receptors derive from an adult who received the AZD1222 COVID-19 vaccine.

V gene TRBV7-2 combines with J gene TRBJ1-2; TRBD1 agrees at 8 bases. This CDR3 region has 15 residues. Trimming at V came to 5 bases and at J to 5 bases, leaving 10 bases not matched to a gene. The germline V gene has CDR1 SGHTA and CDR2 FQGNSA. DNA of the CDR3: TGTGCCAGCAGCAAACAGGGGGACCGGGGTTATGGCTACACCTTC. Residues: CASSKQGDRGYGYTF.

This clone is a singleton in its sample. The CDR3 region has the DNA TGTGCCAGCAGCCCCTATCTCCAAGAGACCCAGTACTTC. Amino acid sequence: CASSPYLQETQYF. The gene calls are TRBV3-1 (or the pseudogene TRBV3-2) and TRBJ2-5; D unresolved. Germline values: CDR1 LGHDT, CDR2 YNNKEL (reference sequence). The V gene lost 4 bases and the J gene lost 1 base, with 7 bases spanning the gap. The CDR3 loop spans 13 amino acids.

The chain combines TRBV12-3 or TRBV12-4 with TRBJ1-2; D remains ambiguous. Trimming removed 0 bases from V and 8 bases from J, with 10 bases in between. This CDR3 comprises 13 residues. DNA for the CDR3: TGTGCCAGCAGTTTAGCGCTCCGAAAGGGCTACACCTTC. It specifies CASSLALRKGYTF.

The chain joins TRBV6-6 to TRBJ1-5, with a possible D match to TRBD1 (6 bases). Between the trimmed V and J ends, which lost 7 bases and 7 bases, there was a span of 14 bases. CDR3 size: 13 residues. CDR1 is MNHNY, CDR2 SVGAGI, per germline (reference sequence). The DNA of the CDR3 is TGTGCCAGCACCCTGGGGGCCGGGCAGCCCCAGCATTTT. Translating gives CASTLGAGQPQHF.

This clone was recorded a few times. This sequence joins TRBV5-4 and TRBJ1-6; possibly TRBD1 for D (5 bases). V lost 0 bases to trimming and J lost 10 bases, with 11 bases between them. This CDR3 has 14 amino acids. Germline V gene data show CDR1 as SGHNT and CDR2 as YYREEE (reference sequence). For the CDR3, the DNA is TGTGCCAGCAGCTTGGAGCCGGGACCGTCACCCCTCCACTTT. It encodes CASSLEPGPSPLHF. The variable domain in full, with the rest retrieved from reference TRBV5-4 and TRBJ1-6, is ETGVTQSPTHLIKTRGQQVTLRCSSQSGHNTVSWYQQALGQGPQFIFQYYREEENGRGNFPPRFSGLQFPNYSSELNVNALELDDSALYLCASSLEPGPSPLHFGNGTRLTVT.

This chain links TRBV19 with TRBJ1-2; D not resolved. The CDR3 loop spans 16 amino acids. Trimming took 6 bases from V and 5 from J, leaving 22 bases between them. Germline V CDR1 and CDR2: LNHDA, SQIVND (reference sequence). The DNA for the CDR3 is TGTGCCAGTAGCCCAGGAACCTCAGAACGAGTATATGGCTACACCTTC. It is translated as CASSPGTSERVYGYTF.

The chain employs TRBV5-6 and TRBJ1-2; D may be TRBD1 (5 bases). Trimming pared 4 bases from V and 7 bases from J, leaving 20 bases between. This CDR3 region has 15 residues. The V gene's germline CDR1 is SGHDT and CDR2 YYEEEE. In DNA, the CDR3 is TGTGCCAGCAGCCGGGACTACGGTGGGGCCTTTGGCTACACCTTC. This translates into CASSRDYGGAFGYTF.

The chain employs TRBV5-1 and TRBJ1-1, with D possibly matching TRBD1 (6 bases). CDR1 and CDR2 (germline): SGHRS, YFSETQ. V gave up 0 bases and J gave up 1 base, with 10 bases separating them. CDR3 length: 15 residues. CDR3 bases: TGCGCCAGCAGCTTGGGTTTGACAGGGAACACTGAAGCTTTCTTT. Amino acid sequence: CASSLGLTGNTEAFF. Complete variable domain (other parts from reference TRBV5-1 and TRBJ1-1): KAGVTQTPRYLIKTRGQQVTLSCSPISGHRSVSWYQQTPGQGLQFLFEYFSETQRNKGNFPGRFSGRQFSNSRSEMNVSTLELGDSALYLCASSLGLTGNTEAFFGQGTRLTVV.